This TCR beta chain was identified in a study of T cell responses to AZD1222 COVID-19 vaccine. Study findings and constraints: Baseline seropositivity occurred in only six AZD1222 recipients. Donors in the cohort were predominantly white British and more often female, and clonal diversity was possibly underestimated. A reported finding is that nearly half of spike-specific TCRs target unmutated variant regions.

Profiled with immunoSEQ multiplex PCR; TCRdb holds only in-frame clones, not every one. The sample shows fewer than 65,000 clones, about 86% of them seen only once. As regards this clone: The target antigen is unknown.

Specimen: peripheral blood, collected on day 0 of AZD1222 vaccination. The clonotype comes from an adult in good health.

DNA of the CDR3: TGTGCCAGCAGCCAAGGGGACGACTACAATGAGCAGTTCTTC. It is translated as CASSQGDDYNEQFF. The gene calls are TRBV3-1 (or the pseudogene TRBV3-2) and TRBJ2-1, with D perhaps TRBD1 or TRBD2 (5 bases each). Trimming pared 1 base from V and 3 bases from J, leaving 7 bases between. Germline-derived CDR1 and CDR2 are LGHDT and YNNKEL (reference sequence). CDR3 length: 14 residues.